One and the same sample provided the 9 T cell receptor beta chains below, sequenced in a study of cytomegalovirus exposure and HLA in healthy donors. PCR was performed using 60 Vbeta and 13 Jbeta primers. Repertoires were generated with immunoSEQ multiplex PCR, while TCRdb's copy carries only in-frame clones and drops some. The sample has under 110,000 clones; 75% are singletons. The sequencing sample was made of PBMCs. The receptors here all came from a man aged 50 or older in good health and CMV-seronegative.

This clone was observed a few times. This sequence joins TRBV6-5 and TRBJ1-4; maybe TRBD1 (6 bases). Trimming removed 2 bases at V and 6 bases at J, with 10 bases between. Germline CDR1 reads MNHEY; CDR2 reads SVGAGI. CDR3 length: 14 residues. CDR3 protein: CASSYTDRYEKLFF. The CDR3 DNA follows: TGTGCCAGCAGTTACACGGACAGATATGAAAAACTGTTTTTT.

The chain recombines TRBV6-1 with TRBJ2-7, with D tentatively TRBD1 (6 bases). The CDR3 runs to 14 residues. V was clipped by 5 bases and J by 4 bases, with 15 bases between them. Germline loops: CDR1 MNHNS, CDR2 SASEGT. The CDR3 coding sequence is TGTGCCAGCAGTCGGACAGAAGCTATGTACGAGCAGTACTTC. Translation gives CASSRTEAMYEQYF.

The chain uses TRBV4-3 and TRBJ2-3, with 11 bases matching TRBD2. J was trimmed by 4 bases and V by 4 bases; bases with no gene match: 10. The germline V gene encodes CDR1 LGHNA and CDR2 YSLEER. The CDR3 consists of 17 residues. CDR3 protein: CASSRLTSGSFADTQYF. The DNA for the CDR3 is TGCGCCAGCAGCCGTCTTACTAGCGGGAGTTTCGCAGATACGCAGTATTTT.

The genes are TRBV11-2 and TRBJ2-7, with TRBD2 matching over 7 bases. The CDR3 has 14 residues. J gave up 5 bases and V 0 bases, and 4 bases lay outside the gene matches. The germline V gene encodes CDR1 SGHAT and CDR2 FQNNGV. CDR3 sequence: CASSLEAGYDEQYF. The DNA of the CDR3 is TGTGCCAGCAGCTTAGAAGCGGGGTATGACGAGCAGTACTTC.

The V gene is TRBV7-9, the J gene TRBJ1-2, with 7 bases aligning to TRBD1. J lost 4 bases, V lost 0 bases, and 5 bases had no gene match. Germline V gene lookup returns CDR1 SEHNR and CDR2 FQNEAQ (reference sequence). The CDR3 contains 15 residues. In DNA, the CDR3 is TGTGCCAGCAGCTTAGCCCAGGGGGGCGCCTATGGCTACACCTTC. It encodes CASSLAQGGAYGYTF.

The chain is built from TRBV6-4 and TRBJ2-3; D possibly corresponds to TRBD2 (7 bases). Trimming took off 10 bases at V and 2 bases at J, with 19 bases between the two ends. CDR1 MRHNA and CDR2 SNTAGT come from the germline V gene. The CDR3 spans 15 residues. This chain's CDR3 is CATSPNGGHTDTQYF. CDR3 sequence (DNA): TGTGCCACCTCCCCCAACGGGGGGCACACAGATACGCAGTATTTT.

J is TRBJ1-2 and V is TRBV5-1, with D perhaps matching TRBD1 (6 bases). The CDR3 contains 15 residues. V was pared by 6 bases and J by 5 bases, with 20 bases between. Germline V gene data show CDR1 as SGHRS and CDR2 as YFSETQ. This chain's CDR3 is CASTMLTGGRYGYTF. CDR3 sequence (DNA): TGCGCCAGCACCATGTTGACAGGCGGGCGATATGGCTACACCTTC.

This clone was detected only once. This rearrangement joins TRBV4-1 to TRBJ1-1; 10 positions match TRBD1. The CDR3 is 14 amino acids. CDR1 MGHRA and CDR2 YSYEKL come from the germline V gene. V lost 4 bases and J lost 8; bases outside the gene matches: 7. Here the CDR3 DNA reads TGCGCCAGCAGCCCCGGGTCGGACAGGGGGGAAGCTTTCTTT. Its protein product is CASSPGSDRGEAFF.

This clone was seen more than once but under ten times. V and J are TRBV2 and TRBJ1-5, with TRBD1 as a possible D gene (5 bases). V lost 7 bases and J lost 7, with 17 bases in between. This CDR3 has 14 residues. From germline, CDR1 is SNHLY and CDR2 FYNNEI. The CDR3 sequence: CASTLGRGSQPQHF. CDR3 DNA sequence: TGTGCCAGCACCCTGGGGCGGGGAAGCCAGCCCCAGCATTTT. Drawing the rest from reference TRBV2 and TRBJ1-5, the complete variable domain is EPEVTQTPSHQVTQMGQEVILRCVPISNHLYFYWYRQILGQKVEFLVSFYNNEISEKSEIFDDQFSVERPDGSNFTLKIRSTKLEDSAMYFCASTLGRGSQPQHFGDGTRLSIL.